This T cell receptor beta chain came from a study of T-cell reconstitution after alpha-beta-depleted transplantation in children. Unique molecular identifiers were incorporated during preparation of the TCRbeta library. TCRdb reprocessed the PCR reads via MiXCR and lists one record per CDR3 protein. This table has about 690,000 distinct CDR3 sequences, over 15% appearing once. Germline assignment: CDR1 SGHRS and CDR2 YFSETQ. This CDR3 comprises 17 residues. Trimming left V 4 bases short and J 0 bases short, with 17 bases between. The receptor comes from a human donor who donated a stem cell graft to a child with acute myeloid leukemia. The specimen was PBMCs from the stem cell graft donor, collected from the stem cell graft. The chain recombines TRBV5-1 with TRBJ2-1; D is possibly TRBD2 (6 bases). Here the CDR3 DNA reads TGCGCCAGCAGCCCTTCCCATAGCGGTAGCTCCTACAATGAGCAGTTCTTC. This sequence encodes CASSPSHSGSSYNEQFF.